These 16 T cell receptor beta chains were sequenced from one sample in a study of post-analysis software for immune sequencing data. Study-wide findings and caveats: There were four or five TRBV segments more frequent in patients than controls, and TRBV5-6, TRBV5-1 and TRBV20-1 were among them.

Which antigens these TCRs recognize remains unknown. Unique molecular identifiers were carried by the TCR beta cDNA libraries. In TCRdb, the PCR reads were re-called with MiXCR into one record per CDR3 protein. The sample lists 450,000 or so distinct CDR3 sequences; roughly 45% were seen once. Sequencing was done on a sample of blood. These receptors came from a girl aged 10 to 17 with multiple sclerosis.

The chain combines TRBV20-1 with TRBJ2-5; D may correspond to TRBD1 or TRBD2 (5 bases each). Germline-derived CDR1 and CDR2 are DFQATT and SNEGSKA (reference sequence). The V end lost 6 bases, the J end lost 1 base, and 15 bases lay between the germline ends. This CDR3 region has 14 residues. The CDR3 DNA reads TGCAGTGCCCCGGGGCAGGATTTCCAAGAGACCCAGTACTTC. Amino acid sequence: CSAPGQDFQETQYF.

The CDR3 loop is CASSVGAPDEQFF. CDR3 coding DNA: TGTGCCAGCAGCGTCGGGGCTCCCGATGAGCAGTTCTTC. The rearrangement links TRBV7-3 to TRBJ2-1; possibly TRBD1 or TRBD2 for D (5 bases each). This CDR3 spans 13 amino acids. V lost 5 bases to trimming and J lost 8 bases, with 13 bases between them. The germline V gene has CDR1 SGHTA and CDR2 FQGTGA. Full variable domain (rest looked up from reference TRBV7-3 and TRBJ2-1): GAGVSQTPSNKVTEKGKYVELRCDPISGHTALYWYRQSLGQGPEFLIYFQGTGAADDSGLPNDRFFAVRPEGSVSTLKIQRTERGDSAVYLCASSVGAPDEQFFGPGTRLTVL.

This clonotype has a handful of counts. DNA for the CDR3: TGCAGTGCTAGCAGCCAGGGGGTAAGCAATCAGCCCCAGCATTTT. Protein sequence: CSASSQGVSNQPQHF. V usage is TRBV20-1 and J usage is TRBJ1-5; 7 bases are a match to TRBD1. Germline CDR1 reads DFQATT; CDR2 reads SNEGSKA (reference sequence). Germline trimming cut 3 bases from V and 1 base from J; bases unmatched to any gene: 6. The CDR3 consists of 15 residues.

The J gene is TRBJ2-5, the V gene TRBV20-1; D uncertain. The DNA end is more similar to TRBJ2-7, so the J call may be wrong. Germline CDR1 and CDR2: DFQATT and SNEGSKA (reference sequence). This CDR3 comprises 11 residues. The CDR3, as DNA: TGCAGTGCCAGGACGATCTACGAGCAGTACTTC. This translates into CSARTIYEQYF.

The V call is TRBV28, the J call TRBJ2-3; possible D gene TRBD1, 6 bases. The CDR3 spans 18 residues. Germline CDR1 reads MDHEN; CDR2 reads SYDVKM. V shed 4 bases and J shed 3 bases, with 23 bases lying between them. CDR3 bases: TGTGCCAGCAGTTCCCGGGTGGTTACAGGGAGAGCGACAGATACGCAGTATTTT. Protein product: CASSSRVVTGRATDTQYF.

The chain employs TRBV18 and TRBJ1-1; 9 positions match TRBD1. The CDR3 loop spans 14 amino acids. V shed 4 bases, J shed 3 bases, and the junction held 3 bases outside the gene matches. In germline, CDR1 is KGHSH, CDR2 LQKENI. The CDR3 reads CASSQDRGDTEAFF. The CDR3 DNA is TGTGCCAGCTCACAAGACAGGGGGGACACTGAAGCTTTCTTT.

The chain links TRBV20-1 to TRBJ2-1, with D perhaps TRBD2 (7 bases). The J call is uncertain, as TRBJ2-7 better fits the DNA end. The CDR3 runs to 14 residues. Germline V CDR1 and CDR2: DFQATT, SNEGSKA (reference sequence). The CDR3 DNA follows: TGCAGTGCCAACGGGGGGACATCGACCTACGAGCAGTACTTC. This translates into CSANGGTSTYEQYF.

This clonotype came up a few times. The chain joins TRBV6-5 to TRBJ1-2; no reliable D call. V was trimmed by 2 bases and J by 8 bases, leaving 18 bases between them. The CDR3 loop spans 15 amino acids. Germline V gene data show CDR1 as MNHEY and CDR2 as SVGAGI. The CDR3 DNA reads TGTGCCAGCAGTTACCCAATCTCTATGAATACGGGCTACACCTTC. It translates to CASSYPISMNTGYTF.

The sample holds a few counts of this clonotype. CDR3 in DNA: TGTGCCAGCAGCCGATCTCAGGGGATCCTCAATCAGCCCCAGCATTTT. This codes for CASSRSQGILNQPQHF. This chain uses TRBV28 with TRBJ1-5; TRBD1 is a possible D gene (6 bases). Trimming shortened V by 6 bases and J by 3 bases, and 18 bases separated the two germline ends. The CDR3 contains 16 residues. Germline CDR1 MDHEN, CDR2 SYDVKM.

This rearrangement joins TRBV29-1 to TRBJ2-3, with D unresolved. Trimming shortened V by 1 base and J by 2 bases, and 10 bases separated the two germline ends. Germline V lookup: CDR1 SQVTM, CDR2 ANQGSEA. CDR3 length: 14 amino acids. The CDR3 DNA sequence: TGCAGCGTTGAAGTTGGCGGACCCACAGATACGCAGTATTTT. This codes for CSVEVGGPTDTQYF.

The CDR3 bases are TGTGCCAGCAGTTACACCGGACAGATCGGCGAGCAGTACTTC. Translation gives CASSYTGQIGEQYF. V gene TRBV6-5 combines with J gene TRBJ2-7; D may be TRBD1 (6 bases). CDR1 is MNHEY and CDR2 is SVGAGI in the germline V gene. The CDR3 is 14 amino acids. V lost 2 bases and J 6 bases, leaving 14 bases between the germline ends.

This clonotype was recorded a few times. V gene TRBV20-1 combines with J gene TRBJ2-1, with D uncertain. The CDR3 is made up of 14 amino acids. Germline V gene data show CDR1 as DFQATT and CDR2 as SNEGSKA (reference sequence). V lost 3 bases to trimming and J lost 5 bases, with 14 bases between them. Here the CDR3 DNA reads TGCAGTGCTAGCTCGCCGCGGAGTCACAATGAGCAGTTCTTC. Protein: CSASSPRSHNEQFF.

The rearrangement uses TRBV7-2 and TRBJ2-1; D is perhaps TRBD1 (6 bases). The CDR3 loop spans 16 amino acids. V was clipped by 5 bases and J by 0 bases, with 14 bases between them. Germline V gives CDR1 SGHTA, CDR2 FQGNSA. The CDR3 sequence is CASSTRDISSYNEQFF. The CDR3 DNA follows: TGTGCCAGCAGCACCCGGGACATTAGCTCCTACAATGAGCAGTTCTTC.

This clonotype was observed a few times. V usage is TRBV20-1 and J usage is TRBJ2-3, with 7 bases identical to TRBD2. V lost 0 bases, J lost 0 bases, and 3 bases stayed unmatched. The CDR3 covers 15 residues. Germline V gene lookup returns CDR1 DFQATT and CDR2 SNEGSKA (reference sequence). The CDR3 DNA follows: TGCAGTGCTAGAGATCCTAGCGGAAGCACAGATACGCAGTATTTT. Its protein is CSARDPSGSTDTQYF.

The V and J genes are TRBV2 and TRBJ1-2; a possible D gene is TRBD1 (6 bases). V was cut by 1 base and J by 7 bases, with 13 bases left in between. This CDR3 has 14 amino acids. Germline lookup yields CDR1 SNHLY and CDR2 FYNNEI. The CDR3 DNA reads as TGTGCCAGCAGTGAAGTACCAGGCAGGGGTGGCTACACCTTC. Amino acids: CASSEVPGRGGYTF.

This clonotype occurred once. This rearrangement joins TRBV20-1 to TRBJ2-7, with D hard to call. Germline values: CDR1 DFQATT, CDR2 SNEGSKA (reference sequence). The CDR3 consists of 15 residues. V was cut by 6 bases and J by 0 bases, with 18 bases left in between. CDR3 in DNA: TGCAGTGCCAGCCCTACGAGTGATAGCTCCTACGAGCAGTACTTC. Translating gives CSASPTSDSSYEQYF.